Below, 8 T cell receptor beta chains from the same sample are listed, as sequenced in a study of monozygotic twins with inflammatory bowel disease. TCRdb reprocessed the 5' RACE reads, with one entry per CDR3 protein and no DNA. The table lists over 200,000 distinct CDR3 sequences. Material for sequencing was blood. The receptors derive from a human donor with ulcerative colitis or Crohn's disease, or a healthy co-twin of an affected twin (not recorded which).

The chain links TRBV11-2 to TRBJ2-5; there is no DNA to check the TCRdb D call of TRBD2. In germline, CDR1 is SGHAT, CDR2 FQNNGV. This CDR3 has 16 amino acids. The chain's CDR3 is CASSWPGGVGVETQYF.

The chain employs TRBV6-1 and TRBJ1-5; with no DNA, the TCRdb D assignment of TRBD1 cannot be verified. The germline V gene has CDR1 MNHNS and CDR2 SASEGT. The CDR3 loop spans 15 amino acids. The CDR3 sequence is CASSEGAGGNQPQHF.

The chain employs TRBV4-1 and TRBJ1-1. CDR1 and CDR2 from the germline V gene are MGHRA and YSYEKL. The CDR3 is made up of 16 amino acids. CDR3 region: CASSQPHLTMNTEAFF.

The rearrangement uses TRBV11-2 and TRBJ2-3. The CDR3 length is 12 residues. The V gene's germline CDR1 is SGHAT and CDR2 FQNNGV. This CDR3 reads CASSASRDTQYF. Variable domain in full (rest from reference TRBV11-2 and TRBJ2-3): EAGVAQSPRYKIIEKRQSVAFWCNPISGHATLYWYQQILGQGPKLLIQFQNNGVVDDSQLPKDRFSAERLKGVDSTLKIQPAKLEDSAVYLCASSASRDTQYFGPGTRLTVL.

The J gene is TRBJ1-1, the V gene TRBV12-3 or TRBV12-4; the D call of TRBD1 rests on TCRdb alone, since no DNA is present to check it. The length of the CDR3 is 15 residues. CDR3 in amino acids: CASSFQQGGGTEAFF.

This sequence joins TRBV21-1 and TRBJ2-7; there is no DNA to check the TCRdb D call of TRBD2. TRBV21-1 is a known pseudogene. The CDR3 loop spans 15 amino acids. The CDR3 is CASSKPLGGEGEQYF.

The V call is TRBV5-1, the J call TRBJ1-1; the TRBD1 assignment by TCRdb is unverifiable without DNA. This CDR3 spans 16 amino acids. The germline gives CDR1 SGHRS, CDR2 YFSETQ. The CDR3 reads CASSDLKTGVNTEAFF. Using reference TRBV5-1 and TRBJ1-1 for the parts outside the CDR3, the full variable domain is KAGVTQTPRYLIKTRGQQVTLSCSPISGHRSVSWYQQTPGQGLQFLFEYFSETQRNKGNFPGRFSGRQFSNSRSEMNVSTLELGDSALYLCASSDLKTGVNTEAFFGQGTRLTVV.

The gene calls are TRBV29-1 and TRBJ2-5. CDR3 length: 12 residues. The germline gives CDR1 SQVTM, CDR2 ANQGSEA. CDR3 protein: CSVEGGIKTQYF.